One T cell receptor (beta chain) is described in this entry. Its antigen is currently unknown. V shed 2 bases and J shed 7 bases, with 12 bases lying between them. The CDR3 covers 14 residues. Germline CDR1 is SGHTA and CDR2 is FQGNSA. The sample originates from a study of cytomegalovirus exposure and HLA in healthy donors. The study, taken as a whole, reports: Among TCR beta chains, those listed as cytomegalovirus-associated numbered about 160.

Both 60 Vbeta primers and 13 Jbeta primers went into the PCR. Sequencing was performed with immunoSEQ multiplex PCR; in TCRdb, only in-frame clones are kept and a portion is missing. The repertoire holds 150,000 or so clones, with under 75% as singletons. The TCR sequence derives from a man aged 35 to 55 in good health and CMV-seropositive. The chain recombines TRBV7-2 with TRBJ1-5; possible D gene TRBD1, 6 bases. Source material: PBMCs. This CDR3 is CASSLRGGGQPQHF. The CDR3 DNA reads as TGTGCCAGCAGCTTAAGAGGGGGTGGCCAGCCCCAGCATTTT.